This T cell receptor (beta chain) was retrieved from a study of cytomegalovirus exposure and HLA in healthy donors. The ends were cut back, 4 bases at V and 1 base at J, with 17 bases in the middle. The CDR3 consists of 16 residues. From germline, CDR1 is SGHDT and CDR2 YYEEEE. 13 Jbeta primers and 60 Vbeta primers were used for the PCR. Here immunoSEQ multiplex PCR was the method, and the copy in TCRdb shows in-frame clones only, minus some. The sample lists 150,000 to 200,000 clones; 75% to 80% were seen once. The chain combines TRBV5-6 with TRBJ1-2; D is ambiguous. Sequenced sample: PBMCs. The receptor was isolated from a woman between 45 and 65 years old in good health and CMV-seropositive. Here the CDR3 reads CASSESVYRGNYGYTF. The CDR3 DNA is TGTGCCAGCAGCGAAAGCGTTTACCGGGGTAACTATGGCTACACCTTC.